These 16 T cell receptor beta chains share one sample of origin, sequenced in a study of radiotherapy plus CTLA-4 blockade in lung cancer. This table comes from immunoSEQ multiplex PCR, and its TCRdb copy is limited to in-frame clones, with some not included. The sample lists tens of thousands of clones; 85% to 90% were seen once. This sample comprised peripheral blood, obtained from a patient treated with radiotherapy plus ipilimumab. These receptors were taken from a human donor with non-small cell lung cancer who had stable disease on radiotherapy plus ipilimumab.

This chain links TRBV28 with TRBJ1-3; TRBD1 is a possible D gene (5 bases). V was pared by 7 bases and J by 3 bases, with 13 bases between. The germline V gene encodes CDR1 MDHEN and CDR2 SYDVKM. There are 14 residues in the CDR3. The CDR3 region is CASTREGSGNTIYF. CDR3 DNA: TGTGCCAGCACCCGAGAGGGGAGTGGAAACACCATATATTTT.

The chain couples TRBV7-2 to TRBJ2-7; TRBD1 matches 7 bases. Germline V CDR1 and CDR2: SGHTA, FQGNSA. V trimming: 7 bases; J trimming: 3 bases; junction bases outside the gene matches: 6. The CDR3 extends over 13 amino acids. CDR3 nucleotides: TGTGCCAGCAATGACAGGGTAAACTACGAGCAGTACTTC. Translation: CASNDRVNYEQYF.

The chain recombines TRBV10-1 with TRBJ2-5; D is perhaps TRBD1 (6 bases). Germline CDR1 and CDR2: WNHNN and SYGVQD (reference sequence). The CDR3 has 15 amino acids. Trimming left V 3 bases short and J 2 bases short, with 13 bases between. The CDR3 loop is CASSDRGDKQETQYF. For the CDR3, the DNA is TGCGCCAGCAGTGACAGAGGGGACAAACAAGAGACCCAGTACTTC.

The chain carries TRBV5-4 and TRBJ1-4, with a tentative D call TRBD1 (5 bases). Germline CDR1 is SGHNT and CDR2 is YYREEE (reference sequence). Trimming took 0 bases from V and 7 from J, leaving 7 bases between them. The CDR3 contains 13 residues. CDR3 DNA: TGTGCCAGCAGCTTGGGCCAGGGTGAAAAACTGTTTTTT. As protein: CASSLGQGEKLFF.

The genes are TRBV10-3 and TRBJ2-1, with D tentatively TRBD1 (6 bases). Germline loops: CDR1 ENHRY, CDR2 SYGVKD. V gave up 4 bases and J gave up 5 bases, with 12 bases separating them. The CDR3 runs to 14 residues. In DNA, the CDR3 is TGTGCCATCAGTGGGGACACGAGTAACAATGAGCAGTTCTTC. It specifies CAISGDTSNNEQFF.

CDR3: CASSVSAGGRERRTDTQYF. The CDR3 nucleotides read TGTGCCAGCAGCGTAAGTGCGGGCGGGCGGGAGCGGCGCACAGATACGCAGTATTTT. The chain combines TRBV9 with TRBJ2-3; the match to TRBD2 covers 7 bases. The germline gives CDR1 SGDLS, CDR2 YYNGEE. This CDR3 spans 19 amino acids. Losses at the gene ends were 1 base for V and 1 base for J; bases not matched to a gene: 15.

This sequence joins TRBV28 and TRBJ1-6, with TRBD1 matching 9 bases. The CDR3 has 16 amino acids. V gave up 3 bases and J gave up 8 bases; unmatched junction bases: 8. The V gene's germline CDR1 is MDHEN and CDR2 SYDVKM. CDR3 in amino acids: CASSFLGGQGDSPLHF. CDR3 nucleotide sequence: TGTGCCAGCAGTTTTTTGGGGGGACAGGGCGATTCACCCCTCCACTTT.

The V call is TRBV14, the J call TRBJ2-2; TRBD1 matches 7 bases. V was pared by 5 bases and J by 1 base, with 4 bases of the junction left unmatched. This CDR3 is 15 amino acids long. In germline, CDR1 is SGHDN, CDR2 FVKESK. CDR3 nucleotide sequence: TGTGCCAGCAGCTCACACAGGGGGAACACCGGGGAGCTGTTTTTT. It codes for CASSSHRGNTGELFF.

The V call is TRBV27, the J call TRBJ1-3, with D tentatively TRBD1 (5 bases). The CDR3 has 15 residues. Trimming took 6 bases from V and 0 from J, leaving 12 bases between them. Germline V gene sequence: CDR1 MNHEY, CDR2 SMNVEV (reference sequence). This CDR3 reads CASRVRGGSGNTIYF. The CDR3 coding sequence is TGTGCCAGCAGGGTCCGGGGGGGCTCTGGAAACACCATATATTTT.

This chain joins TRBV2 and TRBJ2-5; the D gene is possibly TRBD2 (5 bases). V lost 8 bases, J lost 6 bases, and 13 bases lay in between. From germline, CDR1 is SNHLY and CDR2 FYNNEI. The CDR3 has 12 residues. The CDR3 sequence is CASGPAGKTQYF. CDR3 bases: TGTGCCAGCGGGCCAGCCGGGAAGACCCAGTACTTC.

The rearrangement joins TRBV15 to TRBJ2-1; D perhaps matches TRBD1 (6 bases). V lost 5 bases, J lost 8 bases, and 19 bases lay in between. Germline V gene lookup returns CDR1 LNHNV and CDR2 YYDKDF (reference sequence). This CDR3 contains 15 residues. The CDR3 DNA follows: TGTGCCACCAGCCGTGACAGGCCGACGGGTGATGAGCAGTTCTTC. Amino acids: CATSRDRPTGDEQFF. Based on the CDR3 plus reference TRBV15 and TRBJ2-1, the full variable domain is DAMVIQNPRYQVTQFGKPVTLSCSQTLNHNVMYWYQQKSSQAPKLLFHYYDKDFNNEADTPDNFQSRRPNTSFCFLDIRSPGLGDTAMYLCATSRDRPTGDEQFFGPGTRLTVL.

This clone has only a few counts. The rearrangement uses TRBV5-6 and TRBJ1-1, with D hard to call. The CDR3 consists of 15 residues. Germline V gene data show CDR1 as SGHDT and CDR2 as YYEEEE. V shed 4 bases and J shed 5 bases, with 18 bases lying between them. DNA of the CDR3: TGTGCCAGCAGCGTGGCCGACTACGATTTGACTGAAGCTTTCTTT. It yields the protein CASSVADYDLTEAFF.

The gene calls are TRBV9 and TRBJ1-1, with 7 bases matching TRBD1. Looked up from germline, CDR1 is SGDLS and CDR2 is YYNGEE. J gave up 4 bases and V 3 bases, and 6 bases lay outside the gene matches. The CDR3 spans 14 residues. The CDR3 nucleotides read TGTGCCAGCAGCGAGGGCCCAGGGGGCACTGAAGCTTTCTTT. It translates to CASSEGPGGTEAFF.

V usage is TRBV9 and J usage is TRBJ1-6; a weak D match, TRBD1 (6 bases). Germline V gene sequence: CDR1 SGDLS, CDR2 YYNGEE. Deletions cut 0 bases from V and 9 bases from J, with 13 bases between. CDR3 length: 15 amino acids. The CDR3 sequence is CASSVDRVGSSPLHF. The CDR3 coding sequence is TGTGCCAGCAGCGTAGACAGGGTTGGCAGTTCACCCCTCCACTTT.

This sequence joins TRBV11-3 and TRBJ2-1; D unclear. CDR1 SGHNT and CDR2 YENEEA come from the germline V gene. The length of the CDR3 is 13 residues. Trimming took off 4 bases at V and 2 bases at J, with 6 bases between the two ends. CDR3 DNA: TGTGCCAGCAGCTCCGGGCCCTACAATGAGCAGTTCTTC. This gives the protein CASSSGPYNEQFF.

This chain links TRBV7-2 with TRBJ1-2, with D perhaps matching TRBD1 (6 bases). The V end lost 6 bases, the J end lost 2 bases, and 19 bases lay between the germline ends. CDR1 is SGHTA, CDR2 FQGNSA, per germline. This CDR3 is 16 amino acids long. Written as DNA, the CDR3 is TGTGCCAGCAGGGGGGGAGTCAGGGGCGACAACTATGGCTACACCTTC. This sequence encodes CASRGGVRGDNYGYTF.